This T cell receptor beta chain comes out of a study of blood T cell repertoires in COVID-19. Overall study context: T cells, B-cell-depleted T cells, or PBMCs supplied cDNA or gDNA.

This CDR3 contains 14 residues. Germline V CDR1 and CDR2: LGHDT, YNNKEL (reference sequence). The V and J ends lost 1 base and 4 bases, in that order; junction bases with no gene match: 2. Patients in Seattle were enrolled during active infection, then followed longitudinally. Per the original methods: Scientists estimated how many nucleated cells there were by amplifying reference gene primers. Produced via immunoSEQ multiplex PCR; TCRdb's table is partial and in-frame only. V, J and clone size are taken as reported in that table, and D and trimming were inferred from the DNA itself. This repertoire shows about 440,000 clones, approximately 90% found once; its top ten account for around 12%. As for this clone: The sample holds other DNA sequences that translate to the same CDR3.

The TCR comes from a woman in her forties or fifties with COVID-19, enrolled during active disease. The sample was peripheral blood. The chain recombines TRBV3-1 (or the pseudogene TRBV3-2) with TRBJ2-7; 9 nucleotides agree with TRBD1. The CDR3 here is CASSQGTGVYEQYF. CDR3 DNA: TGTGCCAGCAGCCAAGGGACAGGGGTATACGAGCAGTACTTC.